This T cell receptor (beta chain) was profiled in a study of shared clonotypes between healthy human individuals. The study, taken as a whole, reports: In contrast to clonotypes shared by all four donors, non-shared clonotypes had lower generation probabilities.

The authors loaded roughly 200 ng DNA, 30,000 to 35,000 T cell genomes, into sorted-subset replicate PCRs. The assay was immunoSEQ multiplex PCR, and TCRdb's table has in-frame clones only and misses some. The sample lists fewer than 1.8 million clones; approximately 98.5% were seen once. As to this clone: The antigen remains unidentified.

CDR3 length: 14 residues. Germline V gives CDR1 SQVTM, CDR2 ANQGSEA. Trimming took 3 bases from V and 2 from J, leaving 12 bases between them. This TCR came from a young man in good health. Sequenced sample: naive CD4+ T cells sorted from blood. Stated subset: CD45RA+ positively selected. This sequence joins TRBV29-1 and TRBJ2-3; TRBD1 is a possible D gene (7 bases). CDR3 protein: CSVDPRGVTDTQYF. CDR3 DNA sequence: TGCAGCGTTGATCCCAGGGGGGTCACAGATACGCAGTATTTT.